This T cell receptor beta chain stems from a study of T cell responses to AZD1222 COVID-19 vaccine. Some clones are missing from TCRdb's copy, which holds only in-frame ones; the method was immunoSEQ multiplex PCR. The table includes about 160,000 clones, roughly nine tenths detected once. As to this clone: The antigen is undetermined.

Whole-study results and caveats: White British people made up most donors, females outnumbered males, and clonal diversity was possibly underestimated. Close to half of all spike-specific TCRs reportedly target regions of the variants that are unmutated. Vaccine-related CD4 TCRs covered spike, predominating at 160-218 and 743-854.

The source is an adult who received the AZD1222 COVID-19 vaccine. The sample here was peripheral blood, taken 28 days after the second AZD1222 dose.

The CDR3 bases are TGTGCCAGAAGCTTACCCTCGGGGGGAATGGGAGAGCAGTACTTC. It codes for CARSLPSGGMGEQYF. The chain links TRBV5-3 to TRBJ2-7; TRBD2 agrees at 7 bases. TRBV5-3 qualifies as an ORF whose function is uncertain. CDR3 length equals 15 residues. After removal of 2 bases from V and 7 bases from J, the junction contained 12 bases not matched to a gene.